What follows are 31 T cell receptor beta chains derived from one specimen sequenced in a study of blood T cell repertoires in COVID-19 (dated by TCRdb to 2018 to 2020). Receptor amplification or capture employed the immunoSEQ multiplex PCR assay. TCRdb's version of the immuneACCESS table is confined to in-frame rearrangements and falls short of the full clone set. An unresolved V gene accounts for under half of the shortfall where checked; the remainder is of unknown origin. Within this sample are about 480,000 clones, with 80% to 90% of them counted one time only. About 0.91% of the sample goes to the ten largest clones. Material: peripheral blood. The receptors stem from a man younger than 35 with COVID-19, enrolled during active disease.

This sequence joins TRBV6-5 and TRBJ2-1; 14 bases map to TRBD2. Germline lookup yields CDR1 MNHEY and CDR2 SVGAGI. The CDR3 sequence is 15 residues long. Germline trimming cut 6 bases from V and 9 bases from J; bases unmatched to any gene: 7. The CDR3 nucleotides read TGTGCCAGCAGCTCCGGGACTAGCGGGAGTGGTGAGCAGTTCTTC. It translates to CASSSGTSGSGEQFF.

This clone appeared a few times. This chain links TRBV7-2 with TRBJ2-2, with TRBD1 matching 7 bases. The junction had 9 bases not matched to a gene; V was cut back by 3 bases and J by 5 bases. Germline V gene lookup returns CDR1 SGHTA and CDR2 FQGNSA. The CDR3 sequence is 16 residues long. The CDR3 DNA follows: TGTGCCAGCAGCTTGGACAGGCTCAGGGGGACCGGGGAGCTGTTTTTT. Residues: CASSLDRLRGTGELFF.

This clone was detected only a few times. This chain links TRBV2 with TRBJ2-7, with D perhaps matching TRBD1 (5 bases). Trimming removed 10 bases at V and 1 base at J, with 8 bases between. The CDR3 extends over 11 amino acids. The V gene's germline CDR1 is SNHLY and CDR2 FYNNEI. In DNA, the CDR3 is TGTGCCACACAGGATTCCTACGAGCAGTACTTC. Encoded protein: CATQDSYEQYF. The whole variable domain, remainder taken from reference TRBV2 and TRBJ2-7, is EPEVTQTPSHQVTQMGQEVILRCVPISNHLYFYWYRQILGQKVEFLVSFYNNEISEKSEIFDDQFSVERPDGSNFTLKIRSTKLEDSAMYFCATQDSYEQYFGPGTRLTVT.

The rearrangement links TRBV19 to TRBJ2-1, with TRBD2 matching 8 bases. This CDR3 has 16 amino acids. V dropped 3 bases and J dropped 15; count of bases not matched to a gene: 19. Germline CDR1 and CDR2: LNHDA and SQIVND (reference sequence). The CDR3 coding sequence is TGTGCCAGTAGTATCGAGCCAGCGGGAGTCTCCACCGGACGGTTCTTC. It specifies CASSIEPAGVSTGRFF.

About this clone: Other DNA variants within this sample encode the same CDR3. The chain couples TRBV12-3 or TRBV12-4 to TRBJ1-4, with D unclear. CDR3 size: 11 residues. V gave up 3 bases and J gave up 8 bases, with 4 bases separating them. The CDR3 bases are TGTGCCAGCAGTTTCGGGGAAAAACTGTTTTTT. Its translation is CASSFGEKLFF.

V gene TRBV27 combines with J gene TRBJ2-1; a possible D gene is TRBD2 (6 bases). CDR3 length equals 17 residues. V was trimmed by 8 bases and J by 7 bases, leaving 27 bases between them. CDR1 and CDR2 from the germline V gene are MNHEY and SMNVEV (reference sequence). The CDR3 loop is CASSPRPRRNRGNEQFF. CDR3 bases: TGTGCCAGCTCTCCCCGTCCCCGGCGGAACCGGGGGAATGAGCAGTTCTTC.

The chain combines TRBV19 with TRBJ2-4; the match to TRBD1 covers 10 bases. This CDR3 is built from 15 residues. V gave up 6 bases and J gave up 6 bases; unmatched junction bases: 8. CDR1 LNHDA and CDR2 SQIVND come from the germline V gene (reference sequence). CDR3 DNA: TGTGCCAGTAGCCAACCGGGGACAGGGGCAAACATTCAGTACTTC. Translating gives CASSQPGTGANIQYF.

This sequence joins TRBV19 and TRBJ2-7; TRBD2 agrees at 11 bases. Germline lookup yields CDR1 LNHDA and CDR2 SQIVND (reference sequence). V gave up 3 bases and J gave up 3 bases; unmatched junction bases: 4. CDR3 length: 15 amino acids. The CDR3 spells CASSILAGGIYEQYF. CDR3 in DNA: TGTGCCAGTAGTATTCTAGCGGGGGGAATCTACGAGCAGTACTTC.

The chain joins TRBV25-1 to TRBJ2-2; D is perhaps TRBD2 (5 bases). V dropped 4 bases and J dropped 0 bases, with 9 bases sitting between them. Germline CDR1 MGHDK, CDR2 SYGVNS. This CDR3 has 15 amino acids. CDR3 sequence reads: CASSVSGTNTGELFF. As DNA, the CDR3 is TGTGCCAGCAGTGTCTCCGGGACGAACACCGGGGAGCTGTTTTTT.

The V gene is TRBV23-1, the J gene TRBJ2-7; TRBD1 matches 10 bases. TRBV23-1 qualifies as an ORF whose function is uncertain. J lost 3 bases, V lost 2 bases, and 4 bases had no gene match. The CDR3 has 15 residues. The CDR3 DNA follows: TGCGCCAGCAGTCAACCGGGACAGGGGATCTACGAGCAGTACTTC. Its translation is CASSQPGQGIYEQYF.

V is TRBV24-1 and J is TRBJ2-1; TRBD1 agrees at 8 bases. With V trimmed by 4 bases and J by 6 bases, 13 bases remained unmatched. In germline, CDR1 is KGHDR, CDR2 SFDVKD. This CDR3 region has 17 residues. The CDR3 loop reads CATSDPGAGGAGNEQFF. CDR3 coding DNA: TGTGCCACCAGTGACCCAGGGGCAGGGGGCGCGGGCAATGAGCAGTTCTTC.

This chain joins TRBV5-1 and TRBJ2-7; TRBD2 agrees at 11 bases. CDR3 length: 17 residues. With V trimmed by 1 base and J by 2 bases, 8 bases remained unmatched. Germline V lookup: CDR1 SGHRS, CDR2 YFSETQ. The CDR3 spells CASSLIGSGRVTYEQYF. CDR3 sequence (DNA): TGCGCCAGCAGCTTGATCGGTAGCGGGAGGGTAACCTACGAGCAGTACTTC.

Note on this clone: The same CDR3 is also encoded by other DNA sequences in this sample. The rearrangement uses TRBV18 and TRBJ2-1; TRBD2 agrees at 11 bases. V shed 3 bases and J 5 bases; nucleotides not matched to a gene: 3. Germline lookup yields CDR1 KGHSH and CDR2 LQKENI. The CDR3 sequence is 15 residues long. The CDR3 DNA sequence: TGTGCCAGCTCACCCTCGACTAGCGGGGACAATGAGCAGTTCTTC. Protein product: CASSPSTSGDNEQFF.

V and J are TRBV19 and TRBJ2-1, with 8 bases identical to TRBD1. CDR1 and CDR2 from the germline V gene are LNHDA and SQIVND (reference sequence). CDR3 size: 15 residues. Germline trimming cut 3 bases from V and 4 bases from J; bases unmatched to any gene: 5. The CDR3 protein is CASSIDRGIYNEQFF. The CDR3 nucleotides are TGTGCCAGTAGTATCGACAGGGGCATATACAATGAGCAGTTCTTC.

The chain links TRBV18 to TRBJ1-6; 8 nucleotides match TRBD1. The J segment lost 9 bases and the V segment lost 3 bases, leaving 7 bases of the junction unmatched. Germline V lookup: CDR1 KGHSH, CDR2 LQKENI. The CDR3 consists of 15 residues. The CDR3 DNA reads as TGTGCCAGCTCACCGTCAGGGGGCTCTTTTTCACCCCTCCACTTT. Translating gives CASSPSGGSFSPLHF.

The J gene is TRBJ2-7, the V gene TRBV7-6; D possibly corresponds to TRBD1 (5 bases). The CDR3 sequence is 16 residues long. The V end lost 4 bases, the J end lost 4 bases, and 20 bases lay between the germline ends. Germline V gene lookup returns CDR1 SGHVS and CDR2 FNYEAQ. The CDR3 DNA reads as TGTGCCAGCAGCTCGAGCTATCCCAAGGGGCGGTACGAGCAGTACTTC. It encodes CASSSSYPKGRYEQYF.

The CDR3 here is CASSDGHQPQHF. The CDR3 DNA sequence: TGTGCCAGCAGTGATGGGCATCAGCCCCAGCATTTT. J is TRBJ1-5 and V is TRBV6-1; D is unclear. Trimming removed 3 bases at V and 5 bases at J, with 5 bases between. CDR3 length: 12 amino acids. CDR1 and CDR2 (germline): MNHNS, SASEGT.

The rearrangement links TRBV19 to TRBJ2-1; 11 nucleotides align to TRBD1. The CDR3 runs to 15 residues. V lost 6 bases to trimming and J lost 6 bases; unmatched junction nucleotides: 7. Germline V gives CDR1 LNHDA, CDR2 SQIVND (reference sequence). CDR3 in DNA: TGTGCCAGTAGGACTCCCGGGACAGGGGGCAATGAGCAGTTCTTC. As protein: CASRTPGTGGNEQFF.

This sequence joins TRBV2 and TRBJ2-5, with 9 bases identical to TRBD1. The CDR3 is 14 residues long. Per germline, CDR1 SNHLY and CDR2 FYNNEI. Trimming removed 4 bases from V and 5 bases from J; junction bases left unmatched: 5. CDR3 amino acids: CASSAGQGLETQYF. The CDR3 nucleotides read TGTGCCAGCAGTGCGGGACAGGGATTGGAGACCCAGTACTTC.

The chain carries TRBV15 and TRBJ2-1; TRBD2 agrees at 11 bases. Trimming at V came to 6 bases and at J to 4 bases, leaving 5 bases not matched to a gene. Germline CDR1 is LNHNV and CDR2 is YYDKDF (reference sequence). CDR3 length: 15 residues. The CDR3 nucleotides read TGTGCCACCAGTAAACTAGCGGGGGATTACAATGAGCAGTTCTTC. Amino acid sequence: CATSKLAGDYNEQFF. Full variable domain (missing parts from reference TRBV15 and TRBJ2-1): DAMVIQNPRYQVTQFGKPVTLSCSQTLNHNVMYWYQQKSSQAPKLLFHYYDKDFNNEADTPDNFQSRRPNTSFCFLDIRSPGLGDTAMYLCATSKLAGDYNEQFFGPGTRLTVL.

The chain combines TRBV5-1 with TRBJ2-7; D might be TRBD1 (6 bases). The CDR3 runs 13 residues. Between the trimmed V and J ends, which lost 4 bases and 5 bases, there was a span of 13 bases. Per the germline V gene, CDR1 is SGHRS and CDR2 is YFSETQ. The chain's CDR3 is CASSPYRVHEQYF. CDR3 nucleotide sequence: TGCGCCAGCAGCCCTTACAGGGTCCACGAGCAGTACTTC.

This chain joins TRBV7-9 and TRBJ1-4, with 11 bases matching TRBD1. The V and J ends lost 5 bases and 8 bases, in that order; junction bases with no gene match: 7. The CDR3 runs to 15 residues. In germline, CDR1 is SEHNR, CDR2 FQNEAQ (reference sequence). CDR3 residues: CASSPGQGAREKLFF. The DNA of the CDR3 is TGTGCCAGCAGCCCTGGACAGGGGGCCCGCGAAAAACTGTTTTTT. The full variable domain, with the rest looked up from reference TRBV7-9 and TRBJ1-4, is DTGVSQNPRHKITKRGQNVTFRCDPISEHNRLYWYRQTLGQGPEFLTYFQNEAQLEKSRLLSDRFSAERPKGSFSTLEIQRTEQGDSAMYLCASSPGQGAREKLFFGSGTQLSVL.

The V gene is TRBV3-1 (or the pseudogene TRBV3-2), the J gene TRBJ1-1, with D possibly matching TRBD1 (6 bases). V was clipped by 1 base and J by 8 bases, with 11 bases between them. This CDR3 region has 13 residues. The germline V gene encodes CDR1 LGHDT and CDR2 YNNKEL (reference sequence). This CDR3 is CASSQAVRGEAFF. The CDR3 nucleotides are TGTGCCAGCAGCCAAGCTGTCAGGGGAGAAGCTTTCTTT.

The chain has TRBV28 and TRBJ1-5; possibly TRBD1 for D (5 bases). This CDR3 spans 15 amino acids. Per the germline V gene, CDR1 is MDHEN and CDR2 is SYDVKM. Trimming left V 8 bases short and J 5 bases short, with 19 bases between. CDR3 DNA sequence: TGTGCCAGCTCGATACCCGGGGGGTCCCATCAGCCCCAGCATTTT. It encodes CASSIPGGSHQPQHF.

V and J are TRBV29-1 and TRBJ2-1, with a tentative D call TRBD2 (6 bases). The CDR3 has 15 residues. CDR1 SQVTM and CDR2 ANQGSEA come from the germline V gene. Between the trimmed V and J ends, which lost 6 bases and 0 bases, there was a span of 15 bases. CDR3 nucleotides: TGCAGCGTGACCCTTAGCGGCCGCTCCTACAATGAGCAGTTCTTC. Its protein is CSVTLSGRSYNEQFF.

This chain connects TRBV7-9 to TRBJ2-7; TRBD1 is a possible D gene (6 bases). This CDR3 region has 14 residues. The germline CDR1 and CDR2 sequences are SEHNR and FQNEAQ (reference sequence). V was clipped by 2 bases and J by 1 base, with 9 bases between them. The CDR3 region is CASSLLQGSYEQYF. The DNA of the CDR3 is TGTGCCAGCAGCTTATTACAGGGATCCTACGAGCAGTACTTC.

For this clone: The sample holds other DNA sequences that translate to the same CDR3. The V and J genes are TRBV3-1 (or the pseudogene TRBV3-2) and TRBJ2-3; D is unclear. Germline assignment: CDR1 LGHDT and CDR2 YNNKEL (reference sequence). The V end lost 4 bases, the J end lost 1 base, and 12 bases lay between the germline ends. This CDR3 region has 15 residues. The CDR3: CASSRAGPRTDTQYF. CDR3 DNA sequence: TGTGCCAGCAGCCGGGCAGGCCCCCGCACAGATACGCAGTATTTT.

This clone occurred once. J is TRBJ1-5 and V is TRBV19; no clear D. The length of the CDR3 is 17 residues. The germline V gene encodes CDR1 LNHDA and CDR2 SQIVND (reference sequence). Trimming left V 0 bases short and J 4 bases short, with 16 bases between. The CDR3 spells CASSIDRRGSLNQPQHF. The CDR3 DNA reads TGTGCCAGTAGTATAGATCGACGAGGGAGTTTAAATCAGCCCCAGCATTTT.

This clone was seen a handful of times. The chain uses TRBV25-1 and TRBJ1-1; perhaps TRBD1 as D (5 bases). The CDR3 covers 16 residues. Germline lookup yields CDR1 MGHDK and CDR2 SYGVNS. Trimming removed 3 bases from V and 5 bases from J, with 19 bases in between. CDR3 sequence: CASSDPVRGGATEAFF. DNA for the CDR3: TGTGCCAGCAGTGATCCCGTACGGGGAGGGGCGACTGAAGCTTTCTTT.

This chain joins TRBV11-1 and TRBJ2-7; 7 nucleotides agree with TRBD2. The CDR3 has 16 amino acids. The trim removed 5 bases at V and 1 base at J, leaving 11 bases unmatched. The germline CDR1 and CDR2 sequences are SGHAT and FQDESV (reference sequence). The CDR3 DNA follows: TGTGCCAGCAGCGTTAGTGGGACTACCCAATCCTACGAGCAGTACTTC. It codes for CASSVSGTTQSYEQYF.

In DNA form, the CDR3 reads TGTGCCAGCAGTTATGGTTCCCTCCGGGGGCAAGAGACCCAGTACTTC. Protein product: CASSYGSLRGQETQYF. V is TRBV6-5 and J is TRBJ2-5; possible D gene TRBD2, 6 bases. Per germline, CDR1 MNHEY and CDR2 SVGAGI. This CDR3 has 16 amino acids. Trimming removed 3 bases from V and 2 bases from J, with 16 bases in between.